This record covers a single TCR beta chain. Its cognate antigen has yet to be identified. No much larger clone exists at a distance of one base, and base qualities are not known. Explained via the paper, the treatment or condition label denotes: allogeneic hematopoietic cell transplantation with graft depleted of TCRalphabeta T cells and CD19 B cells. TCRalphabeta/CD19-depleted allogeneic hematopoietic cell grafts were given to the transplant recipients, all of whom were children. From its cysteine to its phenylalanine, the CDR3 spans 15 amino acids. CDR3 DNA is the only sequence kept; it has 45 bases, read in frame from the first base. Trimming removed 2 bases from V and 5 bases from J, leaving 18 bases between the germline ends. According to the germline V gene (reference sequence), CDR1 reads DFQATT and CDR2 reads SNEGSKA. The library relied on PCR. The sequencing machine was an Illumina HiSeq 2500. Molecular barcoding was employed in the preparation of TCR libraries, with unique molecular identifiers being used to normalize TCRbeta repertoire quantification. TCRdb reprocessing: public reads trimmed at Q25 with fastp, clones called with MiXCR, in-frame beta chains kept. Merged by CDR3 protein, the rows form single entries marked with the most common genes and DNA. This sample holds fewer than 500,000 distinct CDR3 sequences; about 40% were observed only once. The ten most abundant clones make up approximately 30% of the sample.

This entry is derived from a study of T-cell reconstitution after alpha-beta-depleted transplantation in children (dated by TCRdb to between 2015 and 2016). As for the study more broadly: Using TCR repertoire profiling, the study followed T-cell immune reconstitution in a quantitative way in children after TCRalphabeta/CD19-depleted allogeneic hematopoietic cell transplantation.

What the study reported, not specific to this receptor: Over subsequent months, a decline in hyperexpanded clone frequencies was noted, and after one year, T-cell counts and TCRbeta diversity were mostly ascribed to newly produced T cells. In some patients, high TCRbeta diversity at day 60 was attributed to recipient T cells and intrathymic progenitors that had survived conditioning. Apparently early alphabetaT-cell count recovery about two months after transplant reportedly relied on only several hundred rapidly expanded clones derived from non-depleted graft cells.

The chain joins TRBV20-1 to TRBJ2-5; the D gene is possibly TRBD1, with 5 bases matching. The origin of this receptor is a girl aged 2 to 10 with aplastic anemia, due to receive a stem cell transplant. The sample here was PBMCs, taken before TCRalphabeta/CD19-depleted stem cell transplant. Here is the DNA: TGCAGTGCTAGATATAGGAGTTGGGGCCGGGAGACCCAGTACTTC. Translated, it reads CSARYRSWGRETQYF.